This TCR beta chain is from a study of blood T cell repertoires in COVID-19. Study-level information: COVID-19 samples from acute and convalescent phases originated in the United States, Italy and Spain. Sources were T cells, B-cell-depleted T cells, or PBMCs; the material itself was cDNA or gDNA.

Profiled with immunoSEQ multiplex PCR; TCRdb holds only in-frame clones, not every one. The sample includes 200,000 to 250,000 clones, approximately 83% of them seen just once. The length of the CDR3 is 14 residues. From germline, CDR1 is SGHTA and CDR2 FQGNSA. Trimming at V came to 5 bases and at J to 2 bases, leaving 4 bases not matched to a gene. A PCR-confirmed or clinician-diagnosed COVID-19 case had contacted exposed participants within 2 weeks of entry. Sequencing was done on a sample of PBMCs or T cells enriched from blood (not recorded which). This receptor was identified in a woman aged 50 to 65 who had been exposed to COVID-19. This sequence joins TRBV7-2 and TRBJ2-3, with TRBD1 identical over 7 bases. In DNA, the CDR3 is TGTGCCAGCAGCCCGGGACAGTTCACAGATACGCAGTATTTT. Its protein is CASSPGQFTDTQYF.